The 18 T cell receptor beta chains listed next were all sequenced from one sample in a study of T-cell memory formation after mild COVID-19. TCRdb re-called the 5' RACE reads with MiXCR, one entry per CDR3 protein. Of about 430,000 distinct CDR3 sequences listed, around 24% are singletons. Source material: PBMCs or a T cell subset sorted from them (not recorded which). The receptors originated from an adult woman who had mild COVID-19 (a few samples of this study predate the infection). Cell type and time point are not known.

This rearrangement joins TRBV6-1 to TRBJ2-3, with 9 bases aligning to TRBD1. Losses at the gene ends were 2 bases for V and 5 bases for J; bases not matched to a gene: 5. Germline-derived CDR1 and CDR2 are MNHNS and SASEGT. The CDR3 is 15 amino acids. The CDR3 reads CASSERTGEGDTQYF. DNA for the CDR3: TGTGCCAGCAGTGAACGGACAGGGGAGGGAGATACGCAGTATTTT.

This clonotype was observed a handful of times. The rearrangement uses TRBV29-1 and TRBJ1-2, with D unresolved. Germline V CDR1 and CDR2: SQVTM, ANQGSEA. There are 13 residues in the CDR3. Trimming shortened V by 4 bases and J by 5 bases, and 14 bases separated the two germline ends. In DNA, the CDR3 is TGCAGCGTTGTGAAGGGAGCGCAATATGGCTACACCTTC. Encoded protein: CSVVKGAQYGYTF. The full variable domain, completed using reference TRBV29-1 and TRBJ1-2, is SAVISQKPSRDICQRGTSLTIQCQVDSQVTMMFWYRQQPGQSLTLIATANQGSEATYESGFVIDKFPISRPNLTFSTLTVSNMSPEDSSIYLCSVVKGAQYGYTFGSGTRLTVV.

The J gene is TRBJ1-1, the V gene TRBV3-1, with TRBD1 matching over 8 bases. Germline CDR1 LGHDT, CDR2 YNNKEL (reference sequence). J was trimmed by 3 bases and V by 8 bases; bases with no gene match: 5. CDR3 length equals 13 residues. The CDR3 DNA sequence: TGTGCCAGCCGCAGGGGGCAGTACACTGAAGCTTTCTTT. Encoded protein: CASRRGQYTEAFF.

The V call is TRBV3-1, the J call TRBJ2-5; D possibly corresponds to TRBD2 (5 bases). The germline gives CDR1 LGHDT, CDR2 YNNKEL (reference sequence). This CDR3 is 15 amino acids long. Between the trimmed V and J ends, which lost 0 bases and 5 bases, there was a span of 13 bases. As DNA, the CDR3 is TGTGCCAGCAGCCAAGATCCTGGACTGGAGGAGACCCAGTACTTC. It specifies CASSQDPGLEETQYF.

This clonotype was observed a handful of times. The rearrangement joins TRBV6-5 to TRBJ1-2; D is uncertain. V lost 1 base, J lost 2 bases, and 11 bases lay in between. Germline V gives CDR1 MNHEY, CDR2 SVGAGI. The CDR3 consists of 15 residues. The CDR3 nucleotides are TGTGCCAGCAGTTACTTGTCTGAAGGAAACTATGGCTACACCTTC. Translated, it gives CASSYLSEGNYGYTF.

This clonotype was found a few times. The chain couples TRBV20-1 to TRBJ1-2; 8 bases fit TRBD1. The CDR3 totals 13 residues. Germline CDR1 and CDR2: DFQATT and SNEGSKA (reference sequence). V shed 4 bases and J 3 bases; nucleotides not matched to a gene: 4. In DNA, the CDR3 is TGCAGTGCTACCCAGGACAGGGACTATGGCTACACCTTC. This encodes CSATQDRDYGYTF.

This clonotype has a handful of counts. The rearrangement joins TRBV5-1 to TRBJ2-5; D gene ambiguous. V lost 3 bases to trimming and J lost 1 base, with 16 bases between them. CDR1 SGHRS and CDR2 YFSETQ come from the germline V gene. This CDR3 has 16 amino acids. CDR3 sequence reads: CASSSQGYTSQETQYF. The CDR3, as DNA: TGCGCCAGCAGCTCGCAAGGCTACACCTCCCAAGAGACCCAGTACTTC.

This clonotype came up a few times. This CDR3 is CASSFSGDGYTF. Written as DNA, the CDR3 is TGTGCCAGCAGCTTTTCAGGGGATGGCTACACCTTC. The chain joins TRBV5-6 to TRBJ1-2, with a tentative D call TRBD1 (6 bases). CDR1 is SGHDT, CDR2 YYEEEE, per germline. CDR3 length: 12 residues. V was cut by 2 bases and J by 6 bases, with 8 bases left in between.

The chain couples TRBV7-2 to TRBJ2-3, with TRBD2 matching 7 bases. The germline CDR1 and CDR2 sequences are SGHTA and FQGNSA. This CDR3 is built from 14 residues. The ends lost 6 bases at V and 4 bases at J; junction bases unmatched: 7. CDR3: CASRFGGSSDTQYF. Here the CDR3 DNA reads TGTGCCAGCAGGTTCGGCGGGAGTTCAGATACGCAGTATTTT.

J is TRBJ1-1 and V is TRBV10-3; D is unclear. The V gene lost 3 bases and the J gene lost 5 bases, with 16 bases spanning the gap. The CDR3 is 15 residues long. CDR1 ENHRY and CDR2 SYGVKD come from the germline V gene. In nucleotides, the CDR3 is TGTGCCATCAGTGACCCGGGAGAAGGCATAACTGAAGCTTTCTTT. Translated, it gives CAISDPGEGITEAFF.

The chain links TRBV20-1 to TRBJ2-5, with D unclear. CDR3 length: 13 amino acids. The germline V gene encodes CDR1 DFQATT and CDR2 SNEGSKA (reference sequence). The V gene lost 0 bases and the J gene lost 1 base, with 6 bases spanning the gap. In nucleotides, the CDR3 is TGCAGTGCTAGAGATGGAGCCCAAGAGACCCAGTACTTC. Translation: CSARDGAQETQYF.

This clonotype was observed a few times. The genes are TRBV20-1 and TRBJ1-2; 7 bases line up with TRBD1. Germline V lookup: CDR1 DFQATT, CDR2 SNEGSKA (reference sequence). The CDR3 has 14 amino acids. Trimming cost V 3 bases and J 8 bases; bases outside gene matches: 12. The CDR3 nucleotides are TGCAGTGCTAGTGCTAGGGGGCGGCTCAAAGGCTACACCTTC. Translated: CSASARGRLKGYTF.

The chain uses TRBV6-6 and TRBJ2-3; no clear D. The germline V gene encodes CDR1 MNHNY and CDR2 SVGAGI (reference sequence). The ends were cut back, 2 bases at V and 2 bases at J, with 17 bases in the middle. There are 17 residues in the CDR3. Here the CDR3 reads CASSYGSLPTFTDTQYF. CDR3 DNA sequence: TGTGCCAGCAGTTACGGCAGCCTACCCACATTCACAGATACGCAGTATTTT.

The V gene is TRBV29-1, the J gene TRBJ2-3, with D tentatively TRBD2 (7 bases). This CDR3 has 16 amino acids. The ends were cut back, 3 bases at V and 3 bases at J, with 19 bases in the middle. CDR1 and CDR2 (germline): SQVTM, ANQGSEA. The CDR3 nucleotides are TGCAGCGTTGACTTTCCGATAGGGGGGGAGACAGATACGCAGTATTTT. Residues: CSVDFPIGGETDTQYF.

The genes are TRBV11-3 and TRBJ1-1; D not certain. Trimming took 2 bases from V and 8 from J, leaving 6 bases between them. This CDR3 is built from 11 residues. Germline V gene sequence: CDR1 SGHNT, CDR2 YENEEA. CDR3 sequence (DNA): TGTGCCAGCAGCTTATCGTCCGAAGCTTTCTTT. It specifies CASSLSSEAFF.

This clonotype was counted a few times. The chain employs TRBV4-1 and TRBJ1-1, with D uncertain. Germline V lookup: CDR1 MGHRA, CDR2 YSYEKL. CDR3 size: 14 residues. Trimming removed 2 bases from V and 6 bases from J, with 13 bases in between. For the CDR3, the DNA is TGCGCCAGCAGCCAATCCGGACTGTGGGCTGAAGCTTTCTTT. This codes for CASSQSGLWAEAFF.

The J gene is TRBJ1-3, the V gene TRBV20-1, with a possible D match to TRBD1 (6 bases). Trimming cost V 5 bases and J 2 bases, with 7 bases left between them. The CDR3 runs 12 residues. CDR1 is DFQATT, CDR2 SNEGSKA, per germline (reference sequence). DNA of the CDR3: TGCAGTGCTTGGGACACTGGAAACACCATATATTTT. As protein: CSAWDTGNTIYF.

This clonotype came up a few times. The chain links TRBV7-3 to TRBJ2-5; D call uncertain. CDR1 and CDR2 (germline): SGHTA, FQGTGA. The CDR3 has 13 amino acids. V was shortened by 2 bases and J by 5 bases, with 9 bases between the two germline ends. This CDR3 reads CASSLPPSETQYF. The CDR3 nucleotides are TGTGCCAGCAGCTTACCACCCTCCGAGACCCAGTACTTC.